This T cell receptor beta chain originates from a study of blood T cells in healthy people across ages (dated by TCRdb to between 2015 and 2017). As for the study more broadly: In model experiments, template switching captured about one uniquely barcoded TCR beta cDNA molecule for every two T cells. The study measured age-related changes in TCR beta repertoire diversity using deep sequencing normalized with unique cDNA molecular identifiers. The donors were divided into four age groups: young (average approximately 16 years), middle-aged (over 35), aged (about 56) and long-lived (82). To avoid experimental bias, donors of different ages were spread randomly across the sequencing lanes. Using the same blood draw, the study looked at two additional independent replicas of 1 million unique cDNA reads for two donors, one aged 18 to 30 and the other aged 80 or older.

CDR1 and CDR2 (MNHEY, SMNVEV) derive from the germline V gene (reference sequence). From its cysteine to its phenylalanine, the CDR3 spans 19 amino acids. Solely the CDR3 DNA is kept, with 57 bases framed from the first base. At the junction V is shortened by 3 bases and J by 2 bases; bases outside the gene matches: 9. Beyond this particular receptor, the publication reports: Compared with the aged group, the long-lived group had more naive CD4+ T cells, fewer expanded clones and increased TCR diversity, suggesting age selection. Because the CMV infection status of the donors was unknown, age-related changes in expanded clonotypes may potentially have been confounded. Since profiling was done on bulk unsorted PBMCs, naive and antigen-experienced compartments could not be conclusively compared. As age increased, observed TCR beta diversity per million T cells dropped in a roughly linear way, and a significant reduction was already evident by age about 40. Estimates of total diversity from one million sequenced T cells were regarded as lower bounds and underestimates. There was a strong correlation between observed TCR beta diversity and the percentage of naive T cells measured by flow cytometry.

Libraries came from 5' RACE. The data were produced on an Illumina HiSeq 2500. A second PCR of 7 to 11 cycles was performed with a sample-barcoded 5' primer and a J-beta primer mix. Each TCR beta cDNA molecule received a unique molecular identifier from a template-switch 5' adaptor carrying 12 random nucleotides. Each sample yielded at least 3 million CDR3-containing paired-end reads. First-strand cDNA was synthesized from all RNA with the Mint cDNA synthesis kit, primed by a TRBC-specific oligonucleotide. Following uracil-DNA glycosylase treatment, all cDNA underwent a first 18-cycle PCR with the universal primers M1SS and BC2_uni_R. The paper's data handling went like this. Normalization of each sample was performed by random selection of 1 million high-quality reads, each carrying a distinct molecular identifier. Reads with shared molecular identifiers were discarded instead of being binned into consensus sequences. CDR3 identification, clonotype clustering and error correction used MiTCR with a Q25 quality threshold and the strictest error-elimination algorithm. Lower-bound total TCR beta diversity was estimated with a nonparametric unseen species model using Euler transformation. Clones were called with MiXCR by TCRdb after fastp trimmed the public reads at Q25, and only in-frame beta chains were retained. Here each entry gathers all rows of one CDR3 protein and keeps the most common genes and DNA. Here the V and J calls rest on TCRdb's processing, not on the authors' analysis. This sample is represented by 650,000 to 800,000 distinct CDR3 sequences; under 55% of them were singletons. The ten most abundant clones make up roughly 19% of the sample.

A note on this clonotype: The clone's antigen remains unknown. Base qualities are missing; no much larger clone stands one base away.

Systemically healthy Caucasian individuals from Russia, over 30 in total and aged about 6 to 90 years, were included as donors. Each donor gave roughly 9.5 milliliters of peripheral blood, collected into EDTA-treated Vacutainer tubes. Ficoll-Paque density-gradient centrifugation was used to isolate PBMCs, with at least 7 million per sample. Total RNA, at least 6 micrograms per sample, was extracted from PBMCs with Trizol reagent. For every donor, flow cytometry on a PBMC aliquot measured the percentage of naive CD45RAhigh/CD27high T cells. The receptor comes from a man in his 60s in good health. The V and J genes are TRBV27 and TRBJ2-1; TRBD2 lines up with 14 middle nucleotides. The sample consisted of blood. The nucleotide sequence is TGTGCCAGCAGTTTCAGGACTAGCGGGGGGCAAGTAGCCTACAATGAGCAGTTCTTC. Translation gives CASSFRTSGGQVAYNEQFF.